The following is a T cell receptor (beta chain) sequence with its context. Under the authors' procedure: For nucleated cells, counts were estimated from reference gene primer amplification. Generated by immunoSEQ multiplex PCR, the TCRdb table keeps only in-frame clones and is missing some. D and trimming come from the DNA, and the V and J calls and clone size come from that table. The sample includes about 220,000 clones, roughly 85% seen only once; the top ten take about 4%. The sample is drawn from a study of blood T cell repertoires in COVID-19. Background on the study: PBMCs, B-cell-depleted T cells, or T cells provided the cDNA or gDNA that made up the material.

Everyone who took part was 18 to 89 years old, and they came from about two dozen US areas. Categorization into cohorts depended on clinical history that participants reported. This clonotype was sampled from a woman aged 40 to 55 with acute COVID-19. Material: PBMCs or T cells enriched from blood (not recorded which).

The CDR3 DNA follows: TGTGCCAGCAGTGTTCCGGGTCGGGAGCAGTTCTTC. This codes for CASSVPGREQFF. The genes are TRBV2 and TRBJ2-1; D gene unclear. The CDR3 is 12 amino acids. CDR1 and CDR2 (germline): SNHLY, FYNNEI. With 4 bases removed from V and 10 bases from J, the gap between germline ends came to 11 bases.